The 10 T cell receptor beta chains below come from one sample, sequenced in a study of T cells expressing NK-cell markers. Reprocessing the 5' RACE reads, TCRdb reports a single entry for every CDR3 protein and omits DNA. This sample contains some 140,000 distinct CDR3 sequences. The sequenced sample was blood T cells: a sorted CD56 or NKG2C T cell subset, CD4+ or CD8+ T cells, or bulk PBMC T cells (not recorded which). The receptors derive from a woman in her forties or fifties in good health.

The CDR3 reads CASSLWQVNTEAFF. V usage is TRBV5-8 and J usage is TRBJ1-1. Germline V gene data show CDR1 as SGHTS and CDR2 as YDEGEE. CDR3 length: 14 amino acids.

The chain has TRBV5-6 and TRBJ1-2. In germline, CDR1 is SGHDT, CDR2 YYEEEE. There are 14 residues in the CDR3. The CDR3 reads CASSLDRAVDGYTF.

The chain links TRBV3-1 to TRBJ2-1; the D call of TRBD1 rests on TCRdb alone, since no DNA is present to check it. Germline CDR1 and CDR2: LGHDT and YNNKEL (reference sequence). The CDR3 extends over 12 amino acids. The CDR3 protein is CASSQVGRDPFF.

The chain has TRBV7-9 and TRBJ1-2. The CDR3 sequence is 15 residues long. Germline CDR1 is SEHNR and CDR2 is FQNEAQ (reference sequence). Here the CDR3 reads CASREGTDVGYGYTF.

The chain links TRBV9 to TRBJ2-1; TCRdb's D call, TRBD2, is unchecked because there is no DNA. Germline-derived CDR1 and CDR2 are SGDLS and YYNGEE. The CDR3 has 16 residues. CDR3 sequence reads: CASSVYSGESYNEQFF.

The J gene is TRBJ1-1, the V gene TRBV24-1; TCRdb proposes TRBD1, but this gene call is untestable without DNA. This CDR3 is 17 amino acids long. Germline values: CDR1 KGHDR, CDR2 SFDVKD. CDR3 sequence: CATSDNYRVVRDTEAFF.

The rearrangement uses TRBV29-1 and TRBJ2-1; TCRdb returns TRBD1, unconfirmable since there is no DNA. CDR1 is SQVTM, CDR2 ANQGSEA, per germline. CDR3 size: 14 residues. CDR3 residues: CSADTDRTSNEQFF.

The J gene is TRBJ2-5, the V gene TRBV12-3 or TRBV12-4; the TCRdb D gene call, TRBD2, has no DNA to confirm it. The CDR3 is 14 amino acids. This CDR3 is CASSPGLLQETQYF.

The genes are TRBV11-3 and TRBJ2-1; the TCRdb D gene call, TRBD1, has no DNA to confirm it. CDR3 length equals 12 residues. The germline V gene has CDR1 SGHNT and CDR2 YENEEA. CDR3 protein: CASSLVWAEQFF.

This chain connects TRBV5-6 to TRBJ1-1. The CDR3 contains 16 residues. From germline, CDR1 is SGHDT and CDR2 YYEEEE. The CDR3 reads CASSSNPMGFPTEAFF.